This T cell receptor beta chain was found in a study of vaccination effects on CD4 cells after COVID-19. The data were produced by immunoSEQ multiplex PCR, yet TCRdb's version contains in-frame clones alone and is incomplete. Found here are around 20,000 clones, around three quarters of them singletons; the top ten hold around 16%. Details on this clone: Its antigen is still unknown.

The V gene's germline CDR1 is SGDLS and CDR2 YYNGEE. This CDR3 has 12 residues. The ends were cut back, 3 bases at V and 6 bases at J, with 10 bases in the middle. Prior to sequencing, the ViraFEST assay stimulated PBMC with viral peptide pools, which expanded the antigen-specific CD4+ T cells. When around 10 days of culture had elapsed, CD4+ T cells were isolated. This TCR was sampled from a human donor who received a COVID-19 vaccine. Source: CD4+ T cells from PBMCs cultured with HCoV-229E spike peptides, taken before COVID-19 vaccination. The chain joins TRBV9 to TRBJ2-7; D unclear. The CDR3, as DNA: TGTGCCAGCAGCGATACGACGGGCGAGCAGTACTTC. Protein product: CASSDTTGEQYF.